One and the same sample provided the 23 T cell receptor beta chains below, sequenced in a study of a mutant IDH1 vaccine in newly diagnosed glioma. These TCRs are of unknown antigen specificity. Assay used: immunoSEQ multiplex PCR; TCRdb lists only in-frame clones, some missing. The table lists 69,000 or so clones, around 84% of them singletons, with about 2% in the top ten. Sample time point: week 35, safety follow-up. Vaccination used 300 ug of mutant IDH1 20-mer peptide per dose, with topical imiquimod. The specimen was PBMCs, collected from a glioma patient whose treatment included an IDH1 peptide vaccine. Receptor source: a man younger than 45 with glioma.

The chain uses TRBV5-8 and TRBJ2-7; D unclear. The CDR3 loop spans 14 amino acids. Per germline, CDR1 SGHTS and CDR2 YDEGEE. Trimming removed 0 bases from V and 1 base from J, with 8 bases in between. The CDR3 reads CASSLGGYSYEQYF. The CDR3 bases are TGTGCCAGCAGCTTGGGAGGTTATTCCTACGAGCAGTACTTC.

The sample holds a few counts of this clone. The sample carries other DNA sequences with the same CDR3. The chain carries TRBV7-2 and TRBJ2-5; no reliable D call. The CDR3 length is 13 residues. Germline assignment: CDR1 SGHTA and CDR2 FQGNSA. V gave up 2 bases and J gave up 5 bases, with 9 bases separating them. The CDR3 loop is CASSLSLGETQYF. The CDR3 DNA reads TGTGCCAGCAGCTTATCACTTGGGGAGACCCAGTACTTC.

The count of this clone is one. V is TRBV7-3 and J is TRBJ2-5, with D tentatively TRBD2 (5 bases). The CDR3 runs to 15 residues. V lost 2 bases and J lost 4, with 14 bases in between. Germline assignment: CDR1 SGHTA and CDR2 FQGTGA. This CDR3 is CASSLGAGPAETQYF. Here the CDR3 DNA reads TGTGCCAGCAGCTTAGGTGCGGGCCCGGCAGAGACCCAGTACTTC.

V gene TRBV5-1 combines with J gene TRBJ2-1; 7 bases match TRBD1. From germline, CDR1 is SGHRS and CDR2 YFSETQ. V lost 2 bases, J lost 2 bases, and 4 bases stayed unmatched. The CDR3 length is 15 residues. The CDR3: CASSFLGGAYNEQFF. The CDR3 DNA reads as TGCGCCAGCAGCTTTTTAGGGGGCGCCTACAATGAGCAGTTCTTC.

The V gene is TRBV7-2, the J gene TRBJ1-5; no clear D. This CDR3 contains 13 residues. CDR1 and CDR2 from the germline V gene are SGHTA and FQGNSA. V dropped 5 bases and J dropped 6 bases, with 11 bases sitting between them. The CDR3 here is CASSQTESQPQHF. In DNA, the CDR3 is TGTGCCAGCAGCCAAACAGAAAGTCAGCCCCAGCATTTT.

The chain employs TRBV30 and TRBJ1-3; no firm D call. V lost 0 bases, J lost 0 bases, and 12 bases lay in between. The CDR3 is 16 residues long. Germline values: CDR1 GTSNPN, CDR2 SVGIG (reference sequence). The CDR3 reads CAWSVPDPSSGNTIYF. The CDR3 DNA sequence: TGTGCCTGGAGTGTACCAGACCCAAGCTCTGGAAACACCATATATTTT.

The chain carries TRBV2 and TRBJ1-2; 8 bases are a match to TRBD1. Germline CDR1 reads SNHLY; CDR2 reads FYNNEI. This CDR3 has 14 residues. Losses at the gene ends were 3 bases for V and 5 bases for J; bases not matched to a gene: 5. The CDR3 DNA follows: TGTGCCAGCAGTGACCGACAGGGGAGATATGGCTACACCTTC. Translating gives CASSDRQGRYGYTF.

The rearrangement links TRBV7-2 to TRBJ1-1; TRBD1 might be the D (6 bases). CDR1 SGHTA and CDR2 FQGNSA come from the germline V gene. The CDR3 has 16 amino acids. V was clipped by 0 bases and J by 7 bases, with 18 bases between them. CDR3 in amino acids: CASSLALRRGGGEAFF. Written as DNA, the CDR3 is TGTGCCAGCAGCTTAGCGTTAAGGAGGGGAGGGGGTGAAGCTTTCTTT.

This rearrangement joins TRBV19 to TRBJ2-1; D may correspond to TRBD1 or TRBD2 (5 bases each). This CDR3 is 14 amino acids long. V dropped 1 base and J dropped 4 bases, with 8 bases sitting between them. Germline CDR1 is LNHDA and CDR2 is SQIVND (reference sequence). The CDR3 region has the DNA TGTGCCAGTAGTATAGGGGGGTCGTACAATGAGCAGTTCTTC. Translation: CASSIGGSYNEQFF.

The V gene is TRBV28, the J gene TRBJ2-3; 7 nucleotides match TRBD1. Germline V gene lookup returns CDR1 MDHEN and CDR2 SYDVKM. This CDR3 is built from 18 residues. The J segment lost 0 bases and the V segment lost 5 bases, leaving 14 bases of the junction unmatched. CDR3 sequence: CASSNRATGRPSTDTQYF. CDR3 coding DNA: TGTGCCAGCAGTAATAGGGCGACAGGGAGACCTAGCACAGATACGCAGTATTTT.

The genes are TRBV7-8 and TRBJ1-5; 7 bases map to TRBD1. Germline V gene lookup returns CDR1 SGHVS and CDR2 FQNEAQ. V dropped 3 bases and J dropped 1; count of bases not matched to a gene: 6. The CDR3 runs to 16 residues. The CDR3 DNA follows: TGTGCCAGCAGCTTTAGTCCGGGACAGAGCAATCAGCCCCAGCATTTT. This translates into CASSFSPGQSNQPQHF.

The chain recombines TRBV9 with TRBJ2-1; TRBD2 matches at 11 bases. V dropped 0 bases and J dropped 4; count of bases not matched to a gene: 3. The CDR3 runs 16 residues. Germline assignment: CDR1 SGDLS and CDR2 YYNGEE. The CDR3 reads CASSVGTSGSYNEQFF. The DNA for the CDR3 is TGTGCCAGCAGCGTAGGTACTAGCGGGAGTTACAATGAGCAGTTCTTC.

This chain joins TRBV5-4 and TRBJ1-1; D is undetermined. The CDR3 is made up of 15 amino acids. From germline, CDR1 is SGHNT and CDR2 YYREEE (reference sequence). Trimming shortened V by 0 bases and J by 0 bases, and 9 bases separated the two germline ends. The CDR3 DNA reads TGTGCCAGCAGCTTGGGGCAGACTATGAACACTGAAGCTTTCTTT. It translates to CASSLGQTMNTEAFF.

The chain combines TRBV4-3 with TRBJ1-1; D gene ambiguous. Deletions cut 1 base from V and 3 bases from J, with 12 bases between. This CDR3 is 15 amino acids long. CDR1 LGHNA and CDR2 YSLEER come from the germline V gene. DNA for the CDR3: TGCGCCAGCAGCCAAGCAGTCGGTCATGACACTGAAGCTTTCTTT. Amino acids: CASSQAVGHDTEAFF.

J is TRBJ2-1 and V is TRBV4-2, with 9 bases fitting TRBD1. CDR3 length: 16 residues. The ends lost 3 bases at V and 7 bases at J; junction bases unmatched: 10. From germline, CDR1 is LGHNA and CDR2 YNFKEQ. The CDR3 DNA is TGTGCCAGCAGCCACCAGACGGGACAGGGTATGAATGAGCAGTTCTTC. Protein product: CASSHQTGQGMNEQFF.

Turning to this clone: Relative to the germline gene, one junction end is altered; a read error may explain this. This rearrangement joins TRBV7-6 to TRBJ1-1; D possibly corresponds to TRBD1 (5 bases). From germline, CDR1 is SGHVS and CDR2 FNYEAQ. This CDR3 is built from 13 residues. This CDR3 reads CAGSGQGEEEAFF. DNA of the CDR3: TGTGCCGGCAGCGGGCAGGGAGAGGAGGAAGCTTTCTTT.

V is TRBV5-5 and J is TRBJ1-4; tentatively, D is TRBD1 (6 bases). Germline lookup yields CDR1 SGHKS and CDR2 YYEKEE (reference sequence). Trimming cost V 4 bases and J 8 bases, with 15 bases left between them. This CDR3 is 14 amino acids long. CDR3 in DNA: TGTGCCAGCAGCCACAGGGACCTAGGGGAAAAACTGTTTTTT. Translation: CASSHRDLGEKLFF.

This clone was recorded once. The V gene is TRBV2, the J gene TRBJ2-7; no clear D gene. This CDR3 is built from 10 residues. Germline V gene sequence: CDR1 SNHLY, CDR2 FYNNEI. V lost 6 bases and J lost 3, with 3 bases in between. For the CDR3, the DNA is TGTGCCAGCAGAAGCTACGAGCAGTACTTC. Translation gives CASRSYEQYF.

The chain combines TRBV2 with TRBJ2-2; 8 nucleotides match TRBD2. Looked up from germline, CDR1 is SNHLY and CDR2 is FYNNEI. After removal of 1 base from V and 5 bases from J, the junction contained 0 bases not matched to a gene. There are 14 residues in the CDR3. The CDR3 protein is CASSEVAGTGELFF. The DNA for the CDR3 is TGTGCCAGCAGTGAAGTAGCGGGAACCGGGGAGCTGTTTTTT. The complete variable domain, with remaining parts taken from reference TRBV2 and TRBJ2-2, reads EPEVTQTPSHQVTQMGQEVILRCVPISNHLYFYWYRQILGQKVEFLVSFYNNEISEKSEIFDDQFSVERPDGSNFTLKIRSTKLEDSAMYFCASSEVAGTGELFFGEGSRLTVL.

The CDR3 DNA follows: TGTGCCAGCAGCCAAGGACAGGGGTCGAACACCGGGGAGCTGTTTTTT. This gives the protein CASSQGQGSNTGELFF. The V call is TRBV4-2, the J call TRBJ2-2; TRBD1 agrees at 8 bases. CDR1 and CDR2 from the germline V gene are LGHNA and YNFKEQ. The V gene end was trimmed by 1 base and the J gene end by 0 bases; junction bases not matched to a gene: 1. The CDR3 extends over 16 amino acids.

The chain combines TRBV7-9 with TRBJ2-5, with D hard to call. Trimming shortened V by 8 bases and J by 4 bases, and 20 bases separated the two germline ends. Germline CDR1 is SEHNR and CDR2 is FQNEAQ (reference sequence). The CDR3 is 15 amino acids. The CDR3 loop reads CASRPPPRYGETQYF. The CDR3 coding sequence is TGTGCCAGCCGCCCTCCACCGAGATACGGAGAGACCCAGTACTTC. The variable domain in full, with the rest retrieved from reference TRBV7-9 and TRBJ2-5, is DTGVSQNPRHKITKRGQNVTFRCDPISEHNRLYWYRQTLGQGPEFLTYFQNEAQLEKSRLLSDRFSAERPKGSFSTLEIQRTEQGDSAMYLCASRPPPRYGETQYFGPGTRLLVL.

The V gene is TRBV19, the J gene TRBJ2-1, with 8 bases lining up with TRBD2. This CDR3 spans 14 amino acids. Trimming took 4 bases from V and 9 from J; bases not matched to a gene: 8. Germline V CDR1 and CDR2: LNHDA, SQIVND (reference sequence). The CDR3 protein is CASSRYAGGAEQFF. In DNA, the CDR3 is TGTGCCAGTAGTAGATATGCGGGGGGCGCTGAGCAGTTCTTC.

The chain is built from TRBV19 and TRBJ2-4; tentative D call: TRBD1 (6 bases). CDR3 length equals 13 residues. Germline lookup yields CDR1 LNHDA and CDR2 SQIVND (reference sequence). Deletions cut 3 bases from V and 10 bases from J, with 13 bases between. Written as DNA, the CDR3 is TGTGCCAGTAGTATTACAGGGAGTAGGATTCAGTACTTC. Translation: CASSITGSRIQYF. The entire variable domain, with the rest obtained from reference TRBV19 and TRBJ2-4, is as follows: DGGITQSPKYLFRKEGQNVTLSCEQNLNHDAMYWYRQDPGQGLRLIYYSQIVNDFQKGDIAEGYSVSREKKESFPLTVTSAQKNPTAFYLCASSITGSRIQYFGAGTRLSVL.